The 10 T cell receptor beta chains below all came from one sample that was sequenced in a study of technical replicates of blood from a few donors. Data came from immunoSEQ multiplex PCR; TCRdb stores just in-frame clones and leaves some out. This sample has about 95,000 clones, with roughly 95% found just once. Sequences were obtained from T cells isolated from PBMCs. The receptors stem from a human donor in good health.

The chain joins TRBV5-1 to TRBJ2-1; 11 nucleotides line up with TRBD2. V shed 0 bases, J shed 9 bases, and the junction held 2 bases outside the gene matches. Germline V lookup: CDR1 SGHRS, CDR2 YFSETQ. This CDR3 region has 14 residues. CDR3 amino acids: CASSLDLAGGEQFF. CDR3 nucleotide sequence: TGCGCCAGCAGCTTGGACCTAGCGGGAGGTGAGCAGTTCTTC.

The V gene is TRBV15, the J gene TRBJ2-7; D is possibly TRBD1 (5 bases). Trimming stripped 1 base from V and 2 bases from J, with 9 bases between. Germline values: CDR1 LNHNV, CDR2 YYDKDF (reference sequence). The CDR3 has 14 amino acids. The CDR3, as DNA: TGTGCCACCAGCAGAGTACAGGCCCCCTACGAGCAGTACTTC. Protein: CATSRVQAPYEQYF. Full variable domain (outside the CDR3, taken from reference TRBV15 and TRBJ2-7): DAMVIQNPRYQVTQFGKPVTLSCSQTLNHNVMYWYQQKSSQAPKLLFHYYDKDFNNEADTPDNFQSRRPNTSFCFLDIRSPGLGDTAMYLCATSRVQAPYEQYFGPGTRLTVT.

The rearrangement joins TRBV27 to TRBJ2-3; a weak D match, TRBD1 (8 bases). V lost 0 bases, J lost 5 bases, and 12 bases lay in between. Germline assignment: CDR1 MNHEY and CDR2 SMNVEV (reference sequence). The CDR3 spans 15 residues. In nucleotides, the CDR3 is TGTGCCAGCAGTTTATCGTACAGGGGGGGAGATACGCAGTATTTT. Protein sequence: CASSLSYRGGDTQYF.

This clone was counted once. V and J are TRBV15 and TRBJ2-5; the match to TRBD2 covers 7 bases. Looked up from germline, CDR1 is LNHNV and CDR2 is YYDKDF (reference sequence). Trimming removed 3 bases from V and 0 bases from J; junction bases left unmatched: 10. The CDR3 covers 17 residues. The CDR3 sequence is CATSSRAGESYQETQYF. In DNA, the CDR3 is TGTGCCACCAGCAGTAGGGCGGGAGAATCGTACCAAGAGACCCAGTACTTC.

In its sample, this clone was seen once. The chain is built from TRBV9 and TRBJ2-7, with 8 bases identical to TRBD2. Trimming at V came to 0 bases and at J to 4 bases, leaving 6 bases not matched to a gene. This CDR3 contains 15 residues. Germline-derived CDR1 and CDR2 are SGDLS and YYNGEE. The CDR3 bases are TGTGCCAGCAGCGTAGCGGGAGGGCCTAGTTACGAGCAGTACTTC. As protein: CASSVAGGPSYEQYF.

The chain couples TRBV28 to TRBJ2-4; 12 nucleotides align to TRBD2. V was clipped by 5 bases and J by 3 bases; unmatched bases: 8. The CDR3 is 17 amino acids. The V gene's germline CDR1 is MDHEN and CDR2 SYDVKM. In DNA form, the CDR3 reads TGTGCCAGCAGTGACGCCGGACTAGCGGGACGCAAAAACATTCAGTACTTC. Protein product: CASSDAGLAGRKNIQYF.

The V and J genes are TRBV6-6 and TRBJ1-1; 7 bases fit TRBD1. The CDR3 sequence is 15 residues long. Trimming cost V 5 bases and J 4 bases; bases outside gene matches: 10. From germline, CDR1 is MNHNY and CDR2 SVGAGI (reference sequence). The CDR3 DNA follows: TGTGCCAGCAGTCCGACAGGGAGCAGTGGCACTGAAGCTTTCTTT. Amino acids: CASSPTGSSGTEAFF.

This clone showed up just once. The chain joins TRBV29-1 to TRBJ2-7; the match to TRBD2 covers 9 bases. With V trimmed by 4 bases and J by 6 bases, 10 bases remained unmatched. The CDR3 length is 14 residues. Germline V lookup: CDR1 SQVTM, CDR2 ANQGSEA. DNA of the CDR3: TGCAGCGTTGGATTAGCGGGAGTGTCTGCCGAGCAGTACTTC. The encoded protein is CSVGLAGVSAEQYF.

The chain joins TRBV5-1 to TRBJ1-2, with 8 positions matching TRBD1. V trimming: 0 bases; J trimming: 7 bases; junction bases outside the gene matches: 11. Germline CDR1 reads SGHRS; CDR2 reads YFSETQ. This CDR3 is built from 16 residues. In nucleotides, the CDR3 is TGCGCCAGCAGCTTGGCGCCCCCCTTTGACAGGGGTGGCTACACCTTC. Its protein is CASSLAPPFDRGGYTF.

The chain combines TRBV28 with TRBJ2-7, with TRBD2 identical over 7 bases. Per the germline V gene, CDR1 is MDHEN and CDR2 is SYDVKM. Unmatched junction bases numbered 7, after V lost 1 base and J lost 4 bases. This CDR3 region has 15 residues. The CDR3 here is CASSLLGGSEYEQYF. Here the CDR3 DNA reads TGTGCCAGCAGTTTATTAGGCGGGAGCGAGTACGAGCAGTACTTC.